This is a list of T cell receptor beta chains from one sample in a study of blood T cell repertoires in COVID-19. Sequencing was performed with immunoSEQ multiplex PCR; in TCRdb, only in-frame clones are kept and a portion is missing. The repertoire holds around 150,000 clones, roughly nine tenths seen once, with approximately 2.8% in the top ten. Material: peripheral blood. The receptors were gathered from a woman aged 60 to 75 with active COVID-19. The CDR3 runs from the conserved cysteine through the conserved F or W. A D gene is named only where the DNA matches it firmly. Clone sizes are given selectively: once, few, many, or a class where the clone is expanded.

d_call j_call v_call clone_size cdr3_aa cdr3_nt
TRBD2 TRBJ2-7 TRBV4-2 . CASSQAGTSGYEQYF TGTGCCAGCAGCCAGGCCGGGACTAGCGGCTACGAGCAGTACTTC
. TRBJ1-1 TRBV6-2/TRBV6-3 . CASSYSISTMNTEAFF TGTGCCAGCAGTTACTCCATTTCGACTATGAACACTGAAGCTTTCTTT
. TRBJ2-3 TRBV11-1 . CASRTLGPGTDTQYF TGTGCCAGCAGAACCCTAGGCCCCGGCACAGATACGCAGTATTTT
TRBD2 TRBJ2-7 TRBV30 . CAWSGTSGSYEQYF TGTGCCTGGAGCGGGACTAGCGGGAGTTACGAGCAGTACTTC
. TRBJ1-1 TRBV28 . CASSLFGAANTEAFF TGTGCCAGCAGTTTATTTGGGGCAGCCAACACTGAAGCTTTCTTT
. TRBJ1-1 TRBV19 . CASSIRGGDTEAFF TGTGCCAGTAGTATTCGGGGTGGGGACACTGAAGCTTTCTTT
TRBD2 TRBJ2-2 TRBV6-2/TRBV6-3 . CASRPSGRLGPTGELFF TGTGCCAGCAGACCTAGCGGGAGGCTGGGGCCCACCGGGGAGCTGTTTTTT
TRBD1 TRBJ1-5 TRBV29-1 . CSVAGGDNQPQHF TGCAGCGTTGCAGGGGGCGACAATCAGCCCCAGCATTTT
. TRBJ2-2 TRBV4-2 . CASSQVGQSTGELFF TGTGCCAGCAGCCAAGTAGGACAGAGCACCGGGGAGCTGTTTTTT
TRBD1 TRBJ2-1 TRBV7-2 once CASIDAGTGLYNEQFF TGTGCCAGCATCGACGCCGGGACAGGACTTTACAATGAGCAGTTCTTC
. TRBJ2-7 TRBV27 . CASSLGPGDTYEQYF TGTGCCAGCAGTTTAGGCCCAGGGGATACCTACGAGCAGTACTTC
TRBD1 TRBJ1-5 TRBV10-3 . CAIKPTGGNQPQHF TGTGCCATCAAACCAACAGGGGGGAATCAGCCCCAGCATTTT
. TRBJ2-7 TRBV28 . CASSSYHYPTNSYEQYF TGTGCCAGCAGTTCGTATCACTACCCAACGAACTCCTACGAGCAGTACTTC
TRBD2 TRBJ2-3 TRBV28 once CASTTFLAGEGDTQYF TGTGCCAGCACTACCTTTCTAGCGGGAGAAGGGGATACGCAGTATTTT
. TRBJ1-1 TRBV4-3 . CASSPAAAVNTEAFF TGCGCCAGCAGCCCTGCTGCGGCGGTGAACACTGAAGCTTTCTTT
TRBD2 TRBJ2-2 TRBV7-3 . CVSSLMASGSMGELFF TGTGTCAGCAGCTTAATGGCTAGCGGGAGTATGGGGGAGCTGTTTTTT
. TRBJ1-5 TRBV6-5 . CASSTPGFPQHF TGTGCCAGCAGTACCCCGGGGTTTCCCCAGCATTTT
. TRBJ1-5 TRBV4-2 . CASSQDTGTNQPQHF TGTGCCAGCAGCCAAGATACAGGAACTAATCAGCCCCAGCATTTT
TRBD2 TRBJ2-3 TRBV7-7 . CASSQGLARTDTQYF TGTGCTAGCAGCCAGGGACTAGCTCGAACAGATACGCAGTATTTT
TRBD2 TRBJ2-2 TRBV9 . CASSARKVAGPSAGELFF TGTGCCAGCAGCGCACGGAAGGTAGCGGGACCCTCGGCCGGGGAGCTGTTTTTT
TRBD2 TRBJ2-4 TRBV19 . CASSTPGWVSGWDVAKNIQYF TGTGCCAGTAGTACCCCTGGCTGGGTTAGCGGGTGGGATGTAGCCAAAAACATTCAGTACTTC
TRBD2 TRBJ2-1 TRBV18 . CASSPRGLLGNNEQFF TGTGCCAGCTCACCACGGGGACTACTGGGGAACAATGAGCAGTTCTTC
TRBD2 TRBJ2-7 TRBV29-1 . CSVEGRGGAEQYF TGCAGCGTTGAGGGACGGGGGGGAGCCGAGCAGTACTTC
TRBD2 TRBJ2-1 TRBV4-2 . CASSQLAGGPSEEQFF TGTGCCAGCAGCCAATTAGCGGGAGGGCCGAGTGAGGAGCAGTTCTTC
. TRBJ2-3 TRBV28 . CASSFPLRADTQYF TGTGCCAGCAGTTTTCCACTGAGGGCAGATACGCAGTATTTT
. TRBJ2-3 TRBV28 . CASSLSASGQTDTQYF TGTGCCAGCAGTTTATCGGCTAGCGGACAGACAGATACGCAGTATTTT
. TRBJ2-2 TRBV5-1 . CASSHHRGTNTGELFF TGCGCCAGCAGCCATCACCGAGGGACGAACACCGGGGAGCTGTTTTTT
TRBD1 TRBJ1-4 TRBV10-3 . CAISPGGGRGATNEKLFF TGTGCCATCAGTCCAGGAGGGGGCCGCGGGGCAACTAATGAAAAACTGTTTTTT
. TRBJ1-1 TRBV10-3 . CAIAPLEGPRRTEAFF TGTGCCATCGCCCCTCTTGAAGGACCCCGGAGGACTGAAGCTTTCTTT
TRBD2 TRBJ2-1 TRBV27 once CASSSGTGGPYNEQFF TGTGCCAGCAGTTCGGGGACGGGAGGGCCCTACAATGAGCAGTTCTTC
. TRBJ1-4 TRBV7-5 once CVRSHSPRGTNEKLFF TGTGTCAGAAGCCACTCCCCTAGGGGAACTAATGAAAAACTGTTTTTT
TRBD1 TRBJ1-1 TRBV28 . CASSLVGGDTEAFF TGTGCCAGCAGTTTGGTAGGGGGCGACACTGAAGCTTTCTTT
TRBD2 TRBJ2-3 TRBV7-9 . CASSSGRASGSPTDTQYF TGTGCCAGCAGCTCTGGGAGGGCTAGCGGGTCCCCCACAGATACGCAGTATTTT